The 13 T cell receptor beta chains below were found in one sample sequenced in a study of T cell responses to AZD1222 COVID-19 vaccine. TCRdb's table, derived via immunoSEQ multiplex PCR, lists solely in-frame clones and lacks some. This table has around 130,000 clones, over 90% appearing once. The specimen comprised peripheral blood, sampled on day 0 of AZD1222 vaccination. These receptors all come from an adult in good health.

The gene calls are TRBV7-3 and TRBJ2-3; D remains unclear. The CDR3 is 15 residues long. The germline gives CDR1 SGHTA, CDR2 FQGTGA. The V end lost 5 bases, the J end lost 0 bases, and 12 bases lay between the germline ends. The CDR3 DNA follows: TGTGCCAGCAGCCCCATGATTACTAGCACAGATACGCAGTATTTT. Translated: CASSPMITSTDTQYF. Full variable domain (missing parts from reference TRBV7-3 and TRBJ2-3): GAGVSQTPSNKVTEKGKYVELRCDPISGHTALYWYRQSLGQGPEFLIYFQGTGAADDSGLPNDRFFAVRPEGSVSTLKIQRTERGDSAVYLCASSPMITSTDTQYFGPGTRLTVL.

The chain's CDR3 is CASSPSDVTSYEQYF. In DNA form, the CDR3 reads TGTGCCAGCAGCCCCTCGGACGTTACCTCCTACGAGCAGTACTTC. V usage is TRBV2 and J usage is TRBJ2-7; D not certain. The CDR3 extends over 15 amino acids. V shed 6 bases and J shed 0 bases, with 15 bases lying between them. Germline lookup yields CDR1 SNHLY and CDR2 FYNNEI.

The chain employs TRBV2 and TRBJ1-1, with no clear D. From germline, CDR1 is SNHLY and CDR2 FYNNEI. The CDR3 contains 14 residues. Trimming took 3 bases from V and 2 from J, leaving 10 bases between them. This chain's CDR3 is CASSDHTDNTEAFF. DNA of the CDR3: TGTGCCAGCAGTGACCATACAGACAACACTGAAGCTTTCTTT.

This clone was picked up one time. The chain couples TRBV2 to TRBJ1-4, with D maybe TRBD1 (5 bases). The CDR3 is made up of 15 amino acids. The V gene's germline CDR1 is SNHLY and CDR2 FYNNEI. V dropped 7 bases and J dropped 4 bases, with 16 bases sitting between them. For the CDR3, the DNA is TGTGCCAGCAAGGGGAGCCGGGAGATTAATGAAAAACTGTTTTTT. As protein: CASKGSREINEKLFF.

CDR3 in DNA: TGCGCCAGCAGGGACAGGGGAGGAGTGGGCTCCTACGAGCAGTACTTC. This gives the protein CASRDRGGVGSYEQYF. This chain links TRBV5-1 with TRBJ2-7; 9 positions agree with TRBD1. V was pared by 5 bases and J by 0 bases, with 9 bases of the junction left unmatched. CDR3 length: 16 residues. The V gene's germline CDR1 is SGHRS and CDR2 YFSETQ.

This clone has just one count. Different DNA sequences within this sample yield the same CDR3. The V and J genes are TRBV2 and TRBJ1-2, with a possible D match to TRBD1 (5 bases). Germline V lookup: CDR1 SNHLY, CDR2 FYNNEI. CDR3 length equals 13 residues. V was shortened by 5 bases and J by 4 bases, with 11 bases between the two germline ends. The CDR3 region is CASSTGTGYGYTF. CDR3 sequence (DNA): TGTGCCAGCAGTACGGGGACGGGCTATGGCTACACCTTC.

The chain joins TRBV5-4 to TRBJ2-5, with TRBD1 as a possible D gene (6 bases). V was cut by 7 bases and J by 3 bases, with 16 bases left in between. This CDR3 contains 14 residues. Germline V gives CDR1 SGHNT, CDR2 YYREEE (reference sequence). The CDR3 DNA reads TGTGCCAGCGGGACGGACAGCTTTAAAGAGACCCAGTACTTC. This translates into CASGTDSFKETQYF.

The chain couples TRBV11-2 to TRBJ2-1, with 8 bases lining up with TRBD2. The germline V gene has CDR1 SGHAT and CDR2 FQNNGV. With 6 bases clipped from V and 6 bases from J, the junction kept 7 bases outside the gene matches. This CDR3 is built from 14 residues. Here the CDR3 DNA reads TGTGCCAGCAGGACTAGCGTGGGTGGCAATGAGCAGTTCTTC. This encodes CASRTSVGGNEQFF.

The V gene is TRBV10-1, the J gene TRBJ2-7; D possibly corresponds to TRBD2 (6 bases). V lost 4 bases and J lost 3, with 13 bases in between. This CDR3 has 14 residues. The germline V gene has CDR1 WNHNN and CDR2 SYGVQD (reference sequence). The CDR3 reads CASSAEGIGYEQYF. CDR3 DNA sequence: TGCGCCAGCAGTGCGGAGGGAATTGGCTACGAGCAGTACTTC.

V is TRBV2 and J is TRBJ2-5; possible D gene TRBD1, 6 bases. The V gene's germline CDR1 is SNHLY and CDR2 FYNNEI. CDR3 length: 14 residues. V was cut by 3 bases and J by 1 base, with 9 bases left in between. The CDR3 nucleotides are TGTGCCAGCAGTGACGGACAGCTCCAAGAGACCCAGTACTTC. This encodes CASSDGQLQETQYF.

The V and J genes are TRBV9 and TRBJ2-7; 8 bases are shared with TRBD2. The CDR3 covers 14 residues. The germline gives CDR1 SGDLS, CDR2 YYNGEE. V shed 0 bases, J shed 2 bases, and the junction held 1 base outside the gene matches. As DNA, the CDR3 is TGTGCCAGCAGCGTAGGCGGGGGGACCTACGAGCAGTACTTC. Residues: CASSVGGGTYEQYF.

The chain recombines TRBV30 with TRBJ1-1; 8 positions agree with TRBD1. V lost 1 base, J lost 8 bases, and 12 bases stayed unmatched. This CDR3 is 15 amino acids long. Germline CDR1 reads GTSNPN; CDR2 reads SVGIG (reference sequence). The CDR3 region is CAWSAGQGRWVEAFF. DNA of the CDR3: TGTGCCTGGAGTGCCGGACAGGGAAGGTGGGTGGAAGCTTTCTTT.

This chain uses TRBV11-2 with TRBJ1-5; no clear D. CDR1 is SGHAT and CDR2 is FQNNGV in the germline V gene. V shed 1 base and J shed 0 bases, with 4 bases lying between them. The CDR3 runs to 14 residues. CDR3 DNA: TGTGCCAGCAGCTTAGGGGATAGCAATCAGCCCCAGCATTTT. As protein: CASSLGDSNQPQHF.